This TCR beta chain was retrieved from a study of control samples from healthy donors and cancer patients. The data were produced by immunoSEQ multiplex PCR, yet TCRdb's version contains in-frame clones alone and is incomplete. Altogether 98,000 or so clones are present, 75% to 85% being singletons, with the ten largest covering roughly a tenth. This CDR3 is 18 amino acids long. Germline V lookup: CDR1 LNHDA, CDR2 SQIVND (reference sequence). V lost 5 bases and J lost 0, with 17 bases in between. In this sample, this clone turned up a few times. The clonotype was recovered from a woman aged 25 to 39 in good health. The chain uses TRBV19 and TRBJ2-6, with D possibly being TRBD2 (7 bases). Sequencing was done on a sample of blood. In DNA, the CDR3 is TGTGCCAGTAGTCGGACTAGGGGGGTCGACTCTGGGGCCAACGTCCTGACTTTC. Translating it yields CASSRTRGVDSGANVLTF.